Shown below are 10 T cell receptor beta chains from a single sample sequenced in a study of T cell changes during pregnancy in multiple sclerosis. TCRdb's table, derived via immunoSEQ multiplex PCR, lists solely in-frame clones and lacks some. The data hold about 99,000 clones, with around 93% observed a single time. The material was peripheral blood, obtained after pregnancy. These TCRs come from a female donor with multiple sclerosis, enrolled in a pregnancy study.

CDR3 loop: CSVDPAGTGELFF. CDR3 sequence (DNA): TGCAGCGTCGATCCAGCGGGAACCGGGGAGCTGTTTTTT. The chain is built from TRBV29-1 and TRBJ2-2, with 7 positions matching TRBD2. Per germline, CDR1 SQVTM and CDR2 ANQGSEA. V shed 6 bases and J 5 bases; nucleotides not matched to a gene: 6. The CDR3 covers 13 residues.

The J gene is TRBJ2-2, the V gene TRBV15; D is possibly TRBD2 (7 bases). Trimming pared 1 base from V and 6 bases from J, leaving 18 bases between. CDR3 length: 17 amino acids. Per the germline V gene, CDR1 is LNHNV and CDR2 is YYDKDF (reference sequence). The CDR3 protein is CATSRVRGGSWPGELFF. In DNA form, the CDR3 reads TGTGCCACCAGCAGAGTCAGGGGCGGGAGCTGGCCCGGGGAGCTGTTTTTT.

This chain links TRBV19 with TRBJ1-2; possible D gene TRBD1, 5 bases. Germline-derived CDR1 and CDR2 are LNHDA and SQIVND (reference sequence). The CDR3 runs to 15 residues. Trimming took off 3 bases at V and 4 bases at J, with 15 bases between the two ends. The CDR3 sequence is CASSMLPGPFYGYTF. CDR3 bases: TGTGCCAGTAGTATGCTGCCAGGGCCTTTCTATGGCTACACCTTC.

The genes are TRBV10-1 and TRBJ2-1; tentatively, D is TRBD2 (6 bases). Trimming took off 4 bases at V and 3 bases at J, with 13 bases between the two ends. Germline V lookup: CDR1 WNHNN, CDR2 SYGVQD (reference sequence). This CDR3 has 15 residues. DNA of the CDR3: TGCGCCAGCAGTGGGTTACTAGCTAGCTACAATGAGCAGTTCTTC. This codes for CASSGLLASYNEQFF.

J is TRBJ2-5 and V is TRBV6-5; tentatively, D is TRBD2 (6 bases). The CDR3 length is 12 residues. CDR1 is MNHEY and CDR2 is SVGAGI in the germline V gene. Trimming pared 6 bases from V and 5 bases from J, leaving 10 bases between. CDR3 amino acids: CASRGTHETQYF. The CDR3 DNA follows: TGTGCCAGCAGGGGGACTCATGAGACCCAGTACTTC.

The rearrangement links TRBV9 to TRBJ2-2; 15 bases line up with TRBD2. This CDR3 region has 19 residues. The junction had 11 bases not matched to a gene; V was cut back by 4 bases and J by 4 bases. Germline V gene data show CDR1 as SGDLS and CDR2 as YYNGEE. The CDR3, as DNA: TGTGCCAGCAGCTCCTTTAGAGGGACTAGCGGGAGGCGCACCGGGGAGCTGTTTTTT. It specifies CASSSFRGTSGRRTGELFF. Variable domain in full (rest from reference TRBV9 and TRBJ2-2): DSGVTQTPKHLITATGQRVTLRCSPRSGDLSVYWYQQSLDQGLQFLIQYYNGEERAKGNILERFSAQQFPDLHSELNLSSLELGDSALYFCASSSFRGTSGRRTGELFFGEGSRLTVL.

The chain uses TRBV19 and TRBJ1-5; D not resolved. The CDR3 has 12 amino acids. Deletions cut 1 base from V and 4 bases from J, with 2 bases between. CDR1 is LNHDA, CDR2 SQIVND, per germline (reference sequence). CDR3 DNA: TGTGCCAGTAGTATAGCTAATCAGCCCCAGCATTTT. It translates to CASSIANQPQHF. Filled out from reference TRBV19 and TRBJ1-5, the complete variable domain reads DGGITQSPKYLFRKEGQNVTLSCEQNLNHDAMYWYRQDPGQGLRLIYYSQIVNDFQKGDIAEGYSVSREKKESFPLTVTSAQKNPTAFYLCASSIANQPQHFGDGTRLSIL.

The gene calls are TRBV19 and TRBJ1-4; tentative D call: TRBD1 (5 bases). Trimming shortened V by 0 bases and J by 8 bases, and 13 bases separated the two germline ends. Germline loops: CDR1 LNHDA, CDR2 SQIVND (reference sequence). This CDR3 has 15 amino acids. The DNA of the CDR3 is TGTGCCAGTAGTATAGACCGGACACCCGGGGAAAAACTGTTTTTT. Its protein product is CASSIDRTPGEKLFF.

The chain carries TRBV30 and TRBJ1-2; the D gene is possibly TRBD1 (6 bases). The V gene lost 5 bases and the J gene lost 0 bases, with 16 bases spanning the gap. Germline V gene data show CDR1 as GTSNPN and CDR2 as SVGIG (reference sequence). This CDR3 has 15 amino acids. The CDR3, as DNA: TGTGCCTGGGAAGCAGGGGTAAGAGCTAACTATGGCTACACCTTC. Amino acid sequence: CAWEAGVRANYGYTF.

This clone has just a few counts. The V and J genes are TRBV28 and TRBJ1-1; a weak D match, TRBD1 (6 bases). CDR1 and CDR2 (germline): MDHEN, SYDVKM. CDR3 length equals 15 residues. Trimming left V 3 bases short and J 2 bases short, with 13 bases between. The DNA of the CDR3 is TGTGCCAGCAGTTTCCCCGCAGGGGTTAACACTGAAGCTTTCTTT. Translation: CASSFPAGVNTEAFF.